This T cell receptor beta chain was observed in a study of blood T cell repertoires in COVID-19 (dated by TCRdb to the early 2020s). For the study in its entirety: Samples covering the acute and convalescent phases of COVID-19 were provided by collaborators in the United States, Italy and Spain. The prospective study material was composed of cDNA or gDNA derived from T cells, B-cell-depleted T cells, or PBMCs. Samples were obtained from the ongoing ImmuneRACE study (first 160 participants) and from 1,254 subjects provided by 6 global collaborators. Nearly every sample came with metadata listing a de-identified subject ID, COVID-19 status, age in years and sex. The repertoires were released in a freely available public database intended as a resource for research on the immune response to SARS-CoV-2. The dataset comprised deeply sampled blood TCRbeta repertoires from subjects exposed to, actively infected with, or recovered from COVID-19. Where available, HLA class I and class II types were taken from metadata supplied by the sample provider and were not determined by assay-based typing.

A remark on this clone: This receptor's antigen is unknown. Base qualities are not recorded, but no much larger clone differs from it by a single base.

TCRbeta CDR3 regions were amplified from genomic DNA by means of the immunoSEQ Assay, a bias-controlled multiplex PCR. The paper's data handling went like this. Within the assay, amplification of reference gene primers was used to estimate how many nucleated cells each sample contained. To quantify the absolute abundance of each unique TCRbeta CDR3 rearrangement, sequence reads were collapsed and filtered. For each sample, productive Simpson clonality was calculated as the square root of Simpson's diversity index across productive rearrangements. TCRdb limited this immuneACCESS table to in-frame rearrangements with V and J called. A share of clones is missing; checked studies link under half to unresolved V genes, and the rest is unexplained. V and J calls and clone size come straight from that table; D and trimming were deduced from the DNA. Across this sample there are about 220,000 clones, with 65% to 85% seen only once. The top ten clones comprise 7% to 10% of the sample.

CDR1 and CDR2, per the germline V gene (reference sequence), are WNHNN and SYGVQD. The germline ends are 5 bases apart after V is trimmed by 3 bases and J by 6 bases. The CDR3 covers 12 residues, taking in both the cysteine and the phenylalanine. Kept here is only the CDR3 DNA, which spans 36 bases and is read in frame from base 1. What the work shows at the level of the full study, not this receptor alone: How much clinical and demographic metadata was included differed by source and by participant, and the metadata was provided uncurated.

Whole blood was collected in K2EDTA tubes by collaborating institutions according to the institutions' own protocols. For TCRbeta analysis, collaborators shipped samples as frozen whole blood, isolated PBMCs, or DNA extracted from either of those sample types. The sample was peripheral blood. This TCR came from a woman aged 45-59 years with acute or convalescent COVID-19. The chain is assembled from TRBV10-1 and TRBJ2-2; no confident D gene assignment can be made. The DNA is as follows: TGCGCCAGCAGTGACTTATCCGGGGAGCTGTTTTTT. Its protein reads: CASSDLSGELFF.